The sequence of this T cell receptor (beta chain) was determined in a study of T cells after yellow fever vaccination. Findings and limits, study-wide: Repertoires obtained by FACS sorting could include abundant clonotypes that entered as contaminants from the bulk population. Booster sampling recovered most clones from primary vaccination (around 97% CD4, around 88% CD8).

Remarks on this clonotype: Antigen specificity is unknown.

V gave up 7 bases and J gave up 1 base, with 16 bases separating them. CDR3 length equals 15 residues. CDR1 is LNHDA and CDR2 is SQIVND in the germline V gene (reference sequence). Template switching by 5'RACE produced TCR cDNA, adding a universal primer site and UMIs. TCRdb recomputed calls from the 5' RACE reads with MiXCR, one row per CDR3 protein. The table has under 550,000 distinct CDR3 sequences, about a fifth seen once. Material: PBMCs, obtained less than 25 days after the first yellow fever vaccination. The TCR sequence derives from a man aged 18 to 30 who received the YFV17D yellow fever vaccine. The V call is TRBV19, the J call TRBJ1-1; D gene unclear. This chain's CDR3 is CASIFLDRGNTEAFF. CDR3 nucleotides: TGTGCCAGTATCTTCCTGGACCGGGGGAACACTGAAGCTTTCTTT.